This paragraph covers one TCR beta chain sequence. This CDR3 is 13 amino acids long. The V and J ends lost 5 bases and 2 bases respectively, with 9 bases between them. CDR1 and CDR2 (germline): ENHRY, SYGVKD. Repertoires were generated with immunoSEQ multiplex PCR, while TCRdb's copy carries only in-frame clones and drops some. This sample has some 85,000 clones, with 85% to 95% found just once. The data were taken from a study of technical replicates of blood from a few donors. This chain connects TRBV10-3 to TRBJ2-5; D remains unclear. This TCR came from a human donor in good health. Sequencing used T cells isolated from PBMCs. CDR3 in DNA: TGTGCCATCAGTAAACTACTACAAGAGACCCAGTACTTC. This codes for CAISKLLQETQYF.